The text below deals with one TCR beta chain. This clone's antigen is unknown. There are no base qualities to consult, and no much larger clone falls within one base. These data are taken from a study of blood T cell repertoires in COVID-19 (TCRdb year 2020). The study in broad terms: The collaborator samples originated in the United States, Italy and Spain and spanned the acute and convalescent phases of COVID-19. The repertoires were made available in a free public database intended to serve as a resource for research on the immune response to SARS-CoV-2. Sample metadata almost always included a de-identified subject ID, COVID-19 status, age in years and sex. The material from the prospective study consisted of cDNA or gDNA derived from T cells, B-cell-depleted T cells, or PBMCs. Where HLA class I and class II types were available, the types were taken from metadata supplied by the sample provider, not from assay-based typing. The samples were drawn from two sources: the first 160 participants of the ongoing ImmuneRACE study, and 950 to 1,500 subjects contributed by 6 global collaborators. Deeply sampled blood TCRbeta repertoires from subjects exposed to, actively infected with, or recovered from COVID-19 were included in the dataset. Summary of the overall study and its limitations: How much clinical and demographic metadata was included differed by source and by participant, and the metadata was provided uncurated.

Trimming removed 2 bases from V and 1 base from J; the gene matches leave 2 bases unexplained. The CDR3 holds 14 amino acids from the cysteine to the phenylalanine. The sequence is cut down to CDR3 DNA, 42 bases in frame from base 1. CDR1 is given as SGHTS and CDR2 as YDEGEE, both from the germline V gene. In Seattle, one collaborating source enrolled patients while the infection was active and tracked those patients longitudinally over the course of disease. Whole blood was collected in K2EDTA tubes by collaborating institutions according to the institutions' own protocols. For TCRbeta analysis, collaborators shipped samples in one of three forms: frozen whole blood, isolated PBMCs, or DNA extracted from either of those sample types. The immunoSEQ Assay, a bias-controlled multiplex PCR, was used to amplify TCRbeta CDR3 regions from genomic DNA. Processing in the source paper ran as follows. Within the assay, amplification of reference gene primers was used to estimate how many nucleated cells each sample contained. Sequence reads were collapsed and filtered to measure the absolute abundance of every unique TCRbeta CDR3 rearrangement. For each sample, productive Simpson clonality was calculated as the square root of Simpson's diversity index over productive rearrangements. Held by TCRdb, this immuneACCESS table contains in-frame sequences only and omits some clones. Under half of the omission traces to an unresolved V gene where checked; the cause of the rest is unknown. V and J calls and clone size are those listed in that table; D and trimming were worked out from the DNA. This sample gives roughly 380,000 clones in total; about 92% of them show up just once. The top ten constitute roughly 3.9% of the sample.

This sequence was found in an older woman with COVID-19, enrolled during active disease. Sequences were obtained from peripheral blood. The chain is encoded by TRBV5-8 joined to TRBJ1-1, with 7 middle bases fitting TRBD1. The DNA is as follows: TGTGCCAGCAGCTTCGGGACAGCGAACACTGAAGCTTTCTTT. This encodes CASSFGTANTEAFF.